The 10 T cell receptor beta chains below all came from one sample that was sequenced in a study of cytomegalovirus exposure and HLA in healthy donors. PCR involved 60 Vbeta and 13 Jbeta primers. This table comes from immunoSEQ multiplex PCR, and its TCRdb copy is limited to in-frame clones, with some not included. The data show some 200,000 clones, roughly 80% seen once. The sample taken for sequencing was PBMCs. All receptors derive from a man between 50 and 59 years old in good health and CMV-seronegative.

The CDR3 region has the DNA TGTGCCAGCAGCATTCAGACAGGGGGCCAAGAGACCCAGTACTTC. Translated: CASSIQTGGQETQYF. The rearrangement uses TRBV7-9 and TRBJ2-5, with 9 bases that match TRBD1. Germline V gene data show CDR1 as SEHNR and CDR2 as FQNEAQ (reference sequence). The CDR3 extends over 15 amino acids. With 5 bases clipped from V and 1 base from J, the junction kept 5 bases outside the gene matches.

This sequence joins TRBV10-2 and TRBJ2-7; D remains unclear. Germline CDR1 WSHSY, CDR2 SAAADI. This CDR3 is built from 13 residues. With 6 bases removed from V and 0 bases from J, the gap between germline ends came to 9 bases. The CDR3 here is CASRGHSSYEQYF. For the CDR3, the DNA is TGCGCCAGCAGGGGCCACAGCTCCTACGAGCAGTACTTC.

This sequence joins TRBV11-2 and TRBJ2-6, with D hard to call. This CDR3 is built from 15 residues. Trimming took off 5 bases at V and 0 bases at J, with 8 bases between the two ends. Germline CDR1 and CDR2: SGHAT and FQNNGV. CDR3 region: CASSIRSSGANVLTF. The CDR3 nucleotides are TGTGCCAGCAGCATCCGCAGCTCTGGGGCCAACGTCCTGACTTTC.

The chain carries TRBV28 and TRBJ2-3; weak D call: TRBD1 (5 bases). Between the trimmed V and J ends, which lost 6 bases and 4 bases, there was a span of 8 bases. There are 12 residues in the CDR3. Germline values: CDR1 MDHEN, CDR2 SYDVKM. The CDR3 sequence: CASRGQSDTQYF. In DNA form, the CDR3 reads TGTGCCAGCAGAGGACAATCAGATACGCAGTATTTT. The whole variable domain, remainder taken from reference TRBV28 and TRBJ2-3, is DVKVTQSSRYLVKRTGEKVFLECVQDMDHENMFWYRQDPGLGLRLIYFSYDVKMKEKGDIPEGYSVSREKKERFSLILESASTNQTSMYLCASRGQSDTQYFGPGTRLTVL.

This rearrangement joins TRBV7-2 to TRBJ2-7, with D perhaps TRBD1 (6 bases). Germline CDR1 reads SGHTA; CDR2 reads FQGNSA. V was pared by 0 bases and J by 0 bases, with 9 bases between. CDR3 length: 15 amino acids. DNA of the CDR3: TGTGCCAGCAGCTTAGCGGCAGGGGCCTCCTACGAGCAGTACTTC. Translated, it gives CASSLAAGASYEQYF.

In this sample, this clone turned up once. The chain recombines TRBV15 with TRBJ2-2; 7 nucleotides align to TRBD1. In germline, CDR1 is LNHNV, CDR2 YYDKDF (reference sequence). This CDR3 has 16 residues. V lost 5 bases, J lost 5 bases, and 11 bases stayed unmatched. The CDR3 DNA is TGTGCCACCAGCGACCCTCGACAGGGAGCAACCGGGGAGCTGTTTTTT. Translating it yields CATSDPRQGATGELFF.

The chain employs TRBV6-1 and TRBJ2-2, with 7 positions matching TRBD1. V lost 5 bases and J lost 4; bases outside the gene matches: 7. Germline V gene lookup returns CDR1 MNHNS and CDR2 SASEGT. This CDR3 comprises 15 residues. The CDR3 coding sequence is TGTGCCAGCAGTAAGAGACAGGGTAGCACCGGGGAGCTGTTTTTT. The encoded protein is CASSKRQGSTGELFF.

V usage is TRBV7-3 and J usage is TRBJ1-2; D uncertain. Germline CDR1 and CDR2: SGHTA and FQGTGA. The V gene lost 2 bases and the J gene lost 1 base, with 11 bases spanning the gap. The CDR3 runs to 15 residues. The CDR3 loop reads CASSLSAGLNYGYTF. Here the CDR3 DNA reads TGTGCCAGCAGCTTATCAGCAGGTCTTAACTATGGCTACACCTTC.

V gene TRBV4-3 combines with J gene TRBJ1-2; D uncertain. Germline-derived CDR1 and CDR2 are LGHNA and YSLEER. The germline V and J ends were trimmed by 3 bases and 5 bases, with 19 bases remaining between them. There are 16 residues in the CDR3. The chain's CDR3 is CASSQEYSTGNYGYTF. CDR3 DNA: TGCGCCAGCAGCCAGGAGTACTCCACGGGGAATTATGGCTACACCTTC.

This clone was observed once. The CDR3 nucleotides read TGTGCCAGCAGTGGATGGGACAGGCAGGGAAATGGCTACACCTTC. This sequence encodes CASSGWDRQGNGYTF. The chain employs TRBV6-5 and TRBJ1-2; 8 bases line up with TRBD1. V lost 5 bases, J lost 6 bases, and 11 bases stayed unmatched. CDR3 length: 15 residues. CDR1 and CDR2 (germline): MNHEY, SVGAGI.